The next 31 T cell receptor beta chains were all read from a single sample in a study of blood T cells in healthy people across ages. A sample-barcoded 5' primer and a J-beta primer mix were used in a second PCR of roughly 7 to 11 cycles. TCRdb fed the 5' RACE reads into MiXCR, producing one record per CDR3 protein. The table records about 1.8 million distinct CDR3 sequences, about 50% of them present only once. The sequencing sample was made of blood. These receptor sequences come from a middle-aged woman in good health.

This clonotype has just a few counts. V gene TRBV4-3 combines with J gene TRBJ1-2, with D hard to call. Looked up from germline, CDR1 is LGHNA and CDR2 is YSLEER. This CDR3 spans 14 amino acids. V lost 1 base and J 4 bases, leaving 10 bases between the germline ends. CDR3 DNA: TGCGCCAGCAGCCAAGTTACAGATCTCTATGGCTACACCTTC. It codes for CASSQVTDLYGYTF.

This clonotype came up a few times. The CDR3 region has the DNA TGTGCCAGCAGCTTAGCGGGACAAGGAGATCGGGGCTACACCTTC. Protein product: CASSLAGQGDRGYTF. The chain has TRBV7-9 and TRBJ1-2; D is possibly TRBD1 (6 bases). Germline CDR1 is SEHNR and CDR2 is FQNEAQ (reference sequence). The CDR3 extends over 15 amino acids. V was pared by 0 bases and J by 8 bases, with 16 bases between.

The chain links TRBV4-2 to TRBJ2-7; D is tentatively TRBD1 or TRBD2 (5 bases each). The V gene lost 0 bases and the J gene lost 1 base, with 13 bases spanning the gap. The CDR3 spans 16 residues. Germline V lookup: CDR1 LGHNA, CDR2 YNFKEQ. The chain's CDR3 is CASSQDIGDGSYEQYF. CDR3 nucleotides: TGTGCCAGCAGCCAAGATATCGGGGACGGGTCCTACGAGCAGTACTTC.

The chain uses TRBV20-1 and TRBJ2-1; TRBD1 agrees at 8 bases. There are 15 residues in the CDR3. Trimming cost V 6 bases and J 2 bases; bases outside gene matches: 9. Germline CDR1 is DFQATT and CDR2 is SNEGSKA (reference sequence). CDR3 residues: CSAEDGTGPYNEQFF. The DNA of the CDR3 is TGCAGTGCGGAGGATGGGACAGGCCCCTACAATGAGCAGTTCTTC.

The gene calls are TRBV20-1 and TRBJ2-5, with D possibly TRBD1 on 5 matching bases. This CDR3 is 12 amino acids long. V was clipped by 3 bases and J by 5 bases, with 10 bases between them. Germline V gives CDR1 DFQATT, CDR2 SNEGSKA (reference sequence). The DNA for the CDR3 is TGCAGTGCTAGTCAGGGTTCGGAGACCCAGTACTTC. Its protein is CSASQGSETQYF.

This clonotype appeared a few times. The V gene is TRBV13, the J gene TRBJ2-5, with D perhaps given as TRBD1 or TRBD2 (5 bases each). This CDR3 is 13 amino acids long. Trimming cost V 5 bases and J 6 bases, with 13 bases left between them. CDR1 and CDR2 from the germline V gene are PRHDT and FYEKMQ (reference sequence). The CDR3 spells CASSGPGSQTQYF. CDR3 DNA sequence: TGTGCCAGCAGCGGACCAGGGAGTCAGACCCAGTACTTC.

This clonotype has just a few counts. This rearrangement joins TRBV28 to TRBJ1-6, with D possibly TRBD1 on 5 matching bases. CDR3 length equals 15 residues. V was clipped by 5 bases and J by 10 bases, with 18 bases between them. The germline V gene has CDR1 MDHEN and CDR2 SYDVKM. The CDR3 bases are TGTGCCAGCAGTCCTGGGCGGGGGATCGCCTCACCCCTCCACTTT. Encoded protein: CASSPGRGIASPLHF.

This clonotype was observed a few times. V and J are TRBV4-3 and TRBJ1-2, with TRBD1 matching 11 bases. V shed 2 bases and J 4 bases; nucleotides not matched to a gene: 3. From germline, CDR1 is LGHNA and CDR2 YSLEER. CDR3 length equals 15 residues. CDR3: CASSQRTGGSYGYTF. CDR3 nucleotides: TGCGCCAGCAGCCAAAGGACAGGGGGCAGCTATGGCTACACCTTC.

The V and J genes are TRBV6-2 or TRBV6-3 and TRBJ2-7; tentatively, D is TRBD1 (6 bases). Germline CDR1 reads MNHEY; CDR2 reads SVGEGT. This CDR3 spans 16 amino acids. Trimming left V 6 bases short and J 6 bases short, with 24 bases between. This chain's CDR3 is CASSSTGWGPASEQYF. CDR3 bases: TGTGCCAGCAGCTCGACCGGTTGGGGGCCCGCATCCGAGCAGTACTTC.

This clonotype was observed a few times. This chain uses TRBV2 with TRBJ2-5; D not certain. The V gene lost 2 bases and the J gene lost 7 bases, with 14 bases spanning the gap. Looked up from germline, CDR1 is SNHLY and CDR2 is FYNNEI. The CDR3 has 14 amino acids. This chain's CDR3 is CASSETAVSGTQYF. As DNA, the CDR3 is TGTGCCAGCAGTGAAACGGCGGTGAGTGGGACCCAGTACTTC.

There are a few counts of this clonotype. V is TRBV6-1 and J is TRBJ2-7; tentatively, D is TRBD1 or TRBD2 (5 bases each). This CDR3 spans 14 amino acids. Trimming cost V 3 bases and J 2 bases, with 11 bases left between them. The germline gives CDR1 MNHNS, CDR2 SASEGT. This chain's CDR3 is CASSDEGFTYEQYF. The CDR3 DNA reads TGTGCCAGCAGTGACGAGGGGTTCACCTACGAGCAGTACTTC.

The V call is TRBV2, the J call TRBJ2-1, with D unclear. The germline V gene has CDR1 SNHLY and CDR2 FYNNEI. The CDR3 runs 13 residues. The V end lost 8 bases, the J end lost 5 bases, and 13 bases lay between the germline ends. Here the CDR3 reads CASGLMFNNEQFF. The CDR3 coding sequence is TGTGCCAGCGGTCTTATGTTCAACAATGAGCAGTTCTTC.

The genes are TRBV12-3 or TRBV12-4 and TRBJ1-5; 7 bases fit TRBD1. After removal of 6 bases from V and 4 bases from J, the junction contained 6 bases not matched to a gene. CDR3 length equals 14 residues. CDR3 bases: TGTGCCAGCAGCCACGGACAGGTGAATCAGCCCCAGCATTTT. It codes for CASSHGQVNQPQHF.

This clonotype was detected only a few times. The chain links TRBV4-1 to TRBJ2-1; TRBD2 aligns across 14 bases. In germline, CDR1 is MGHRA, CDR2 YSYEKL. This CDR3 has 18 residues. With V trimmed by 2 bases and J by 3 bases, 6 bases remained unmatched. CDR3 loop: CASSQPGLAGDLYNEQFF. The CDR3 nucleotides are TGCGCCAGCAGCCAACCGGGACTAGCGGGGGACCTCTACAATGAGCAGTTCTTC.

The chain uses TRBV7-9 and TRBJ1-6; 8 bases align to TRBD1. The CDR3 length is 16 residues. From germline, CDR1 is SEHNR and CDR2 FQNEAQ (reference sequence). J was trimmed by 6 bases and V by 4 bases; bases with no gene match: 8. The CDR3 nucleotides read TGTGCCAGCAGCTCACTCGAGACAGGGGTTAATTCACCCCTCCACTTT. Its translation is CASSSLETGVNSPLHF.

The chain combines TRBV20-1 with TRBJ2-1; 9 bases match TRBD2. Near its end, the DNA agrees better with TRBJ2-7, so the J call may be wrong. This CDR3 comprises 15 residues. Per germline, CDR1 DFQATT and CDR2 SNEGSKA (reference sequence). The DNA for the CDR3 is TGCAGTGCATGCGACGGGACTAGCACAAACAATGAGCAGTACTTC. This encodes CSACDGTSTNNEQYF.

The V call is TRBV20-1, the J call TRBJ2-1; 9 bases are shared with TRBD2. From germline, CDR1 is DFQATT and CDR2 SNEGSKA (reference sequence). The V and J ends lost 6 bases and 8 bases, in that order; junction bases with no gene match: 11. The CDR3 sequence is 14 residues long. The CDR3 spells CSAPRRRGGDEQFF. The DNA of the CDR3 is TGCAGTGCCCCCAGGAGGCGGGGGGGCGATGAGCAGTTCTTC.

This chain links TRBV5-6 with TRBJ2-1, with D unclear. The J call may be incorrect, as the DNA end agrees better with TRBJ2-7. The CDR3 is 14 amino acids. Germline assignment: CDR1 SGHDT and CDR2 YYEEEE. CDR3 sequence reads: CASSLGLLSNEQYF. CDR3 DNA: TGTGCCAGCAGCTTGGGACTTCTAAGCAACGAGCAGTACTTC.

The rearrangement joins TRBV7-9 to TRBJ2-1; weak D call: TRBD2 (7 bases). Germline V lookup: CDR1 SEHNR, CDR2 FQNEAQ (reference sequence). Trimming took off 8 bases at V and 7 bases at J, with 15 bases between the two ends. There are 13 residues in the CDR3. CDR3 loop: CASAGARENEQFF. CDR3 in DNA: TGTGCCAGCGCGGGGGCCAGAGAGAATGAGCAGTTCTTC.

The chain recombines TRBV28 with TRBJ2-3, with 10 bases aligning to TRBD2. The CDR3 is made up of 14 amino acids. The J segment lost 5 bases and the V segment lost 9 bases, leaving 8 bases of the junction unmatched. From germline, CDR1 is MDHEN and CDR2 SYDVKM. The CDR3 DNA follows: TGTGCCAGTCACGGACTAGCGGAAATAGATACGCAGTATTTT. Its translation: CASHGLAEIDTQYF.

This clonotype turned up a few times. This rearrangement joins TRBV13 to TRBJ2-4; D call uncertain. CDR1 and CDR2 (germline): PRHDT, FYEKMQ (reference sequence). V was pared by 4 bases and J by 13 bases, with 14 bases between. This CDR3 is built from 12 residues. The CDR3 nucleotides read TGTGCCAGCAGCTCCGGCGTTGATGACCAGTACTTC. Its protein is CASSSGVDDQYF.

The CDR3 spells CASRGGPNYNEQFF. In nucleotides, the CDR3 is TGTGCCAGCAGAGGGGGACCTAATTACAATGAGCAGTTCTTC. The chain links TRBV2 to TRBJ2-1; D perhaps matches TRBD1 (6 bases). The CDR3 loop spans 14 amino acids. V lost 6 bases to trimming and J lost 4 bases, with 13 bases between them. Germline V gene data show CDR1 as SNHLY and CDR2 as FYNNEI. Full variable domain (remainder filled in from reference TRBV2 and TRBJ2-1): EPEVTQTPSHQVTQMGQEVILRCVPISNHLYFYWYRQILGQKVEFLVSFYNNEISEKSEIFDDQFSVERPDGSNFTLKIRSTKLEDSAMYFCASRGGPNYNEQFFGPGTRLTVL.

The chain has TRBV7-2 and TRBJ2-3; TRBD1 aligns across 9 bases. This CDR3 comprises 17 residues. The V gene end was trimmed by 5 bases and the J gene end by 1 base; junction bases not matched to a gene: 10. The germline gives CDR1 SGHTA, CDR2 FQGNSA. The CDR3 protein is CASSVPRTGEGTDTQYF. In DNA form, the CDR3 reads TGTGCCAGCAGCGTCCCCCGGACAGGGGAGGGCACAGATACGCAGTATTTT.

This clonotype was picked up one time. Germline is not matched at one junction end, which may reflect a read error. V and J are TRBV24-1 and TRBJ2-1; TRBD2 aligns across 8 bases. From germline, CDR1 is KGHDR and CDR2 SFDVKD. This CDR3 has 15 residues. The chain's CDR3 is CATSDVAGIYNEQVF. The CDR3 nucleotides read TGTGCCACCAGTGATGTAGCGGGGATATACAATGAGCAGGTCTTC.

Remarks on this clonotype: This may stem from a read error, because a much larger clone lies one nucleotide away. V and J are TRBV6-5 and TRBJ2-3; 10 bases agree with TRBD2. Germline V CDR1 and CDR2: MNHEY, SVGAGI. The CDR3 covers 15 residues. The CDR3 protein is CASSVAGGPTGTQYF. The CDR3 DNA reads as TGTGCCAGCAGCGTAGCGGGGGGACCCACAGGTACGCAGTATTTT.

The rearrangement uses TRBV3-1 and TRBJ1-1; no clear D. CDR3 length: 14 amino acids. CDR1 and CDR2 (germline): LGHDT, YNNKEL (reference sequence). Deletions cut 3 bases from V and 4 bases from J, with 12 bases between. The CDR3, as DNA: TGTGCCAGCAGCCAGATGGGCACCCGCACTGAAGCTTTCTTT. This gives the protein CASSQMGTRTEAFF.

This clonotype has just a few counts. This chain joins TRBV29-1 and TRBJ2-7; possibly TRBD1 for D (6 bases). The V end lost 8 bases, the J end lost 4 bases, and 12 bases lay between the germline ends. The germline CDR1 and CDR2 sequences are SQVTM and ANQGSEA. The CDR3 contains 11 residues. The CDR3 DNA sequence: TGCAGCTTTCAACAGGGTTACGAGCAGTACTTC. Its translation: CSFQQGYEQYF.

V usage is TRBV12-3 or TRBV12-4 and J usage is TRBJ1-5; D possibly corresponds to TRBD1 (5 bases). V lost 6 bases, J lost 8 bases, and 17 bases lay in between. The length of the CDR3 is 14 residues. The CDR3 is CASRDTGARKPQHF. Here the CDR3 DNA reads TGTGCCAGCAGGGATACTGGGGCTCGGAAGCCCCAGCATTTT.

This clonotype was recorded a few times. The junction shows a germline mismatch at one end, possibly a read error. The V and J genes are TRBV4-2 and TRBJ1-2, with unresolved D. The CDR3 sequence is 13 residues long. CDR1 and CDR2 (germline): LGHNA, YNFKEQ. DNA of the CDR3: TGTGCCAGCAGCCAAGAGGAGGGAATCGGCTACACCTTT. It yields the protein CASSQEEGIGYTF.

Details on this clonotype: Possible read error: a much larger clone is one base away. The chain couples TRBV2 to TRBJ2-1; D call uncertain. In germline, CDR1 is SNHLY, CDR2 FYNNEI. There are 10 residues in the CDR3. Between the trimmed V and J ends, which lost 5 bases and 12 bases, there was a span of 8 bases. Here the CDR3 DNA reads TGTGCCAGCAGTACATTTGGGCAGTTCTTC. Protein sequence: CASSTFGQFF.

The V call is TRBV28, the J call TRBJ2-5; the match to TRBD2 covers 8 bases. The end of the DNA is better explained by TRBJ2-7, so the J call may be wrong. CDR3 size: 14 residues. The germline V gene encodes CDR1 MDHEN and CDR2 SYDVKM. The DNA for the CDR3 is TGTGCCAGCAGTTTCAGCGGGGGCCGGTACGAGCAGTACTTC. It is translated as CASSFSGGRYEQYF.